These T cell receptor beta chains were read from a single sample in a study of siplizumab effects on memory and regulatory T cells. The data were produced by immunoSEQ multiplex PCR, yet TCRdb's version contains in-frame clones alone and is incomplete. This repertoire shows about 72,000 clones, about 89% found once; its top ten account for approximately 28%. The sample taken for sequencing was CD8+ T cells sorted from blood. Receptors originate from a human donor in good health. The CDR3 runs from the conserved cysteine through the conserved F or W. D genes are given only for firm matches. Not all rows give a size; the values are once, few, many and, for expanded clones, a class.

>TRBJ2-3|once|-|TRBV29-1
CSVPTGVPDTQYF
TGCAGCGTCCCCACTGGGGTTCCAGATACGCAGTATTTT
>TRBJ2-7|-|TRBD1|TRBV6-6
CASSFEGAYEQYF
TGTGCCAGCAGCTTTGAGGGGGCGTACGAGCAGTACTTC
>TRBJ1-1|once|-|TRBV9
CASSVGGGDTEAFF
TGTGCCAGCAGCGTCGGTGGGGGGGACACTGAAGCTTTCTTT
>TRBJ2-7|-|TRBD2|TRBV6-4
CASSDPGRTCEQYF
TGTGCCAGCAGTGACCCCGGGAGGACCTGCGAGCAGTACTTC
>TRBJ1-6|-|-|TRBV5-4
CASSEWSNSPLHF
TGTGCCAGCAGCGAATGGTCGAATTCACCCCTCCACTTT
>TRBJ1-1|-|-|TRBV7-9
CASSPPGTTEAFF
TGTGCCAGCAGCCCCCCAGGGACCACTGAAGCTTTCTTT
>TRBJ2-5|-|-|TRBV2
CASSGPGADQETQYF
TGTGCCAGCAGTGGGCCAGGTGCTGACCAAGAGACCCAGTACTTC
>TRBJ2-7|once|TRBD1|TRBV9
CASSPLGTGVSYEQYF
TGTGCCAGCAGCCCCTTAGGGACAGGGGTGTCCTACGAGCAGTACTTC
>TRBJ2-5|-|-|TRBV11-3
CASSLDGSRGETQYF
TGTGCCAGCAGCTTAGATGGAAGCCGGGGGGAGACCCAGTACTTC
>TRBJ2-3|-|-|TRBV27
CASSNTDTQYF
TGTGCCAGCAGTAACACAGATACGCAGTATTTT
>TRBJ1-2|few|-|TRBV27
CASSLGANDGYTF
TGTGCCAGCAGTTTGGGCGCGAATGATGGCTACACCTTC
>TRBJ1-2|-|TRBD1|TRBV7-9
CASSPGAGGIFYGYTF
TGTGCCAGCAGCCCGGGCGCAGGGGGCATTTTCTATGGCTACACCTTC
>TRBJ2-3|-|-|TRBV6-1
CASSDGNTDTQYF
TGTGCCAGCAGTGATGGCAACACAGATACGCAGTATTTT
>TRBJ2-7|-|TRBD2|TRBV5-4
CASSWGTSGTYEQYF
TGTGCCAGCAGCTGGGGAACTAGCGGGACCTACGAGCAGTACTTC
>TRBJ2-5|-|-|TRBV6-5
CASSYFSPLGETQYF
TGTGCCAGCAGTTACTTTAGCCCACTTGGGGAGACCCAGTACTTC
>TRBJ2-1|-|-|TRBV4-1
CASSQVLISYNEQFF
TGCGCCAGCAGCCAAGTACTAATCTCCTACAATGAGCAGTTCTTC
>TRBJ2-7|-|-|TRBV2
CASSATPGGPEQYF
TGTGCCAGCAGTGCAACCCCCGGTGGCCCCGAGCAGTACTTC
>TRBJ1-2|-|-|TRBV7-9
CASSLAENYGYTF
TGTGCCAGCAGCTTAGCCGAAAACTATGGCTACACCTTC
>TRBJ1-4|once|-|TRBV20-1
CSAREAGDLFF
TGCAGTGCTAGAGAGGCAGGCGACCTGTTTTTT
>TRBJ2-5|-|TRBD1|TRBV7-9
CASSSGQGARETQYF
TGTGCCAGCAGCTCGGGACAGGGGGCGAGGGAGACCCAGTACTTC
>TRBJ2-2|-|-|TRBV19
CASSIFYSAAVDGELFF
TGTGCCAGTAGTATCTTTTACTCGGCAGCGGTAGACGGGGAGCTGTTTTTT
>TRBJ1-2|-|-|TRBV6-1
CASSPLARGYTF
TGTGCCAGCAGTCCCCTGGCGAGGGGCTACACCTTC
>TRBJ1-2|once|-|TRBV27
CASRGAGFYGYTF
TGTGCCAGCAGGGGGGCGGGATTCTATGGCTACACCTTC
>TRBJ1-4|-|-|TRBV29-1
CSVLLKRAPNEKLFF
TGCAGCGTCCTCCTAAAAAGGGCACCTAATGAAAAACTGTTTTTT
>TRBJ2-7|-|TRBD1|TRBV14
CASSQRDRTYEQYF
TGTGCCAGCAGCCAACGGGACAGGACCTACGAGCAGTACTTC
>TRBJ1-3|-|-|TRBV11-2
CASSLAGNTIYF
TGTGCCAGCAGCTTAGCCGGAAACACCATATATTTT
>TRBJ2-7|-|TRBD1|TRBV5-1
CASSLVGRTGSDEQYF
TGCGCCAGCAGCTTGGTGGGGCGGACAGGGTCCGACGAGCAGTACTTC
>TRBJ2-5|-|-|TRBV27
CASRMGGGIETQYF
TGTGCCAGCAGAATGGGGGGCGGGATAGAGACCCAGTACTTC
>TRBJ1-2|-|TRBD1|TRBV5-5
CASSLESGGFGYTF
TGTGCCAGCAGCTTGGAATCAGGGGGCTTTGGCTACACCTTC
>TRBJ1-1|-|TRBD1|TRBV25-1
CASGRQGESTEAFF
TGTGCCAGCGGCAGACAGGGAGAAAGCACTGAAGCTTTCTTT
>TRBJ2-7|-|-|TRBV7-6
CASSVQIRPSSSYEQYF
TGTGCCAGCAGCGTACAAATTAGGCCGAGTAGCTCCTACGAGCAGTACTTC
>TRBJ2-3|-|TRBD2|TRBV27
CASSLSGGSHNTDTQYF
TGTGCCAGCAGTTTATCCGGCGGGAGCCATAACACAGATACGCAGTATTTT